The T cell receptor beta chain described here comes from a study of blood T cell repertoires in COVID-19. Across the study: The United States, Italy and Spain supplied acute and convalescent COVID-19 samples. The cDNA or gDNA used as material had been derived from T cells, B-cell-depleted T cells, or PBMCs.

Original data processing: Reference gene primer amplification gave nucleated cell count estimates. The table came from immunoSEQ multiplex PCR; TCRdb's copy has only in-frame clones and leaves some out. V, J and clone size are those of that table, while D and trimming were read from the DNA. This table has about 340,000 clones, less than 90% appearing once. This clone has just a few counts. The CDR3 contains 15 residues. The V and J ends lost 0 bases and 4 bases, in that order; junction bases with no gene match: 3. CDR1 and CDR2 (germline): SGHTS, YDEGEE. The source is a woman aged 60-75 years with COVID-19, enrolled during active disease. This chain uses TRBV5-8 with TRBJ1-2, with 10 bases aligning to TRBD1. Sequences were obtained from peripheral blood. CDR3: CASSLETGGVYGYTF. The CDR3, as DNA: TGTGCCAGCAGCTTGGAGACAGGGGGCGTCTATGGCTACACCTTC.